One TCR beta chain is described in this entry. The CDR3 spans 14 residues. J was trimmed by 3 bases and V by 2 bases; bases with no gene match: 2. Germline V CDR1 and CDR2: KGHSH, LQKENI. The sample comes from a study of cytomegalovirus exposure and HLA in healthy donors. PCR amplification relied on 60 Vbeta primers (plus 13 Jbeta primers). Clones were read by immunoSEQ multiplex PCR, and TCRdb kept only the in-frame ones, dropping some. The sample contains approximately 220,000 clones, roughly 79% of which appear only once. This clonotype originated in a man aged 18-30 years in good health and CMV-seronegative. The rearrangement links TRBV18 to TRBJ2-7; the match to TRBD1 covers 9 bases. The sequencing sample was made of PBMCs. DNA for the CDR3: TGTGCCAGCTCACCAACGGGACAGGGCTACGAGCAGTACTTC. Its protein is CASSPTGQGYEQYF.